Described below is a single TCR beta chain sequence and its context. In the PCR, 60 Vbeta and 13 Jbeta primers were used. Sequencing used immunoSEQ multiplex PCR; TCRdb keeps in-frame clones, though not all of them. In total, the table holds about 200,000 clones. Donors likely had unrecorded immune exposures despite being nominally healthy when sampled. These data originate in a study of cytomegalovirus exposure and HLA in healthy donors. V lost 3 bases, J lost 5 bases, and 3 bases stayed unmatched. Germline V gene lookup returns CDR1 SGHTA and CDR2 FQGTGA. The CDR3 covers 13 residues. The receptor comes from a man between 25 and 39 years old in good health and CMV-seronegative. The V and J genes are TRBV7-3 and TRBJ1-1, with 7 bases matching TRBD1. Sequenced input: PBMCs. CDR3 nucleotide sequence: TGTGCCAGCAGCTTGCAGGGGGATACTGAAGCTTTCTTT. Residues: CASSLQGDTEAFF.